These 29 T cell receptor beta chains originate from one sample sequenced in a study of response to subunit inactivated influenza vaccine. One entry per CDR3 protein, called by TCRdb with MiXCR from the RT-PCR reads. The sample consists of more than 550,000 distinct CDR3 sequences, approximately 12% of them appearing once. Sequencing was performed on PBMCs from blood, taken on the day of vaccination. The receptors were sampled from a man between 45 and 60 years old who received an inactivated influenza vaccine.

This clonotype was recorded many times. V usage is TRBV7-9 and J usage is TRBJ1-3, with D possibly being TRBD1 (6 bases). The CDR3 loop spans 14 amino acids. In germline, CDR1 is SEHNR, CDR2 FQNEAQ (reference sequence). The ends were cut back, 1 base at V and 3 bases at J, with 7 bases in the middle. The CDR3 DNA reads as TGTGCCAGCAGCTTAGGGACAGTTGGAAACACCATATATTTT. Protein product: CASSLGTVGNTIYF.

J is TRBJ2-3 and V is TRBV7-2; 11 bases are a match to TRBD2. This CDR3 spans 15 amino acids. V shed 5 bases, J shed 5 bases, and the junction held 6 bases outside the gene matches. The germline V gene has CDR1 SGHTA and CDR2 FQGNSA. In nucleotides, the CDR3 is TGTGCCAGCAGCCGTAGCGGGAGGGCTGGAGATACGCAGTATTTT. Its protein is CASSRSGRAGDTQYF.

This clonotype was counted many times. The genes are TRBV24-1 and TRBJ2-2, with 8 bases matching TRBD1. The germline CDR1 and CDR2 sequences are KGHDR and SFDVKD. CDR3 size: 16 residues. J lost 7 bases, V lost 2 bases, and 8 bases had no gene match. DNA of the CDR3: TGTGCCACCAGTGATTCGGGACAGGACCGGGGCGGGGAGCTGTTTTTT. Residues: CATSDSGQDRGGELFF.

This chain uses TRBV20-1 with TRBJ2-4; possible D gene TRBD2, 5 bases. Germline V gene data show CDR1 as DFQATT and CDR2 as SNEGSKA (reference sequence). This CDR3 comprises 13 residues. Trimming took 6 bases from V and 5 from J, leaving 14 bases between them. The CDR3 sequence: CSAPQIGENIQYF. The CDR3, as DNA: TGCAGTGCCCCACAAATCGGGGAAAACATTCAGTACTTC.

The chain uses TRBV12-3 or TRBV12-4 and TRBJ2-3; maybe TRBD2 (6 bases). The CDR3 runs 16 residues. Trimming took off 1 base at V and 4 bases at J, with 15 bases between the two ends. The CDR3 nucleotides read TGTGCCAGCAGTTTAGGACTAGGCCCGTTGCCAGATACGCAGTATTTT. Protein: CASSLGLGPLPDTQYF.

V and J are TRBV7-2 and TRBJ2-2, with 7 bases fitting TRBD2. Germline CDR1 is SGHTA and CDR2 is FQGNSA. This CDR3 is built from 16 residues. V gave up 0 bases and J gave up 1 base; unmatched junction bases: 2. CDR3 sequence: CASSLAPSGNTGELFF. The CDR3 bases are TGTGCCAGCAGCTTAGCTCCTAGCGGGAACACCGGGGAGCTGTTTTTT.

V gene TRBV20-1 combines with J gene TRBJ1-5; the D is unclear. CDR1 DFQATT and CDR2 SNEGSKA come from the germline V gene (reference sequence). Trimming stripped 1 base from V and 3 bases from J, with 7 bases between. This CDR3 contains 13 residues. The CDR3 spells CSARATINQPQHF. The CDR3, as DNA: TGCAGTGCTAGAGCTACCATCAATCAGCCCCAGCATTTT.

Only a few counts were recorded for this clonotype. The chain employs TRBV6-5 and TRBJ1-5; D gene ambiguous. V lost 2 bases and J lost 7, with 15 bases in between. The V gene's germline CDR1 is MNHEY and CDR2 SVGAGI. The length of the CDR3 is 15 residues. CDR3 nucleotide sequence: TGTGCCAGCAGTTACAATGAGGTATTGGGGCAGCCCCAGCATTTT. It encodes CASSYNEVLGQPQHF.

This clonotype was counted only a few times. As DNA, the CDR3 is TGTGCCAGCAGCTCGAATACGGGACCCCATATTTCCTACGAGCAGTACTTC. Protein: CASSSNTGPHISYEQYF. This sequence joins TRBV7-9 and TRBJ2-7, with D perhaps TRBD1 or TRBD2 (5 bases each). This CDR3 is built from 17 residues. The V and J ends lost 4 bases and 1 base respectively, with 20 bases between them. Germline V gives CDR1 SEHNR, CDR2 FQNEAQ (reference sequence).

The chain carries TRBV6-5 and TRBJ2-3; TRBD1 matches at 7 bases. The CDR3 has 16 amino acids. The V gene end was trimmed by 2 bases and the J gene end by 0 bases; junction bases not matched to a gene: 5. Germline V gene sequence: CDR1 MNHEY, CDR2 SVGAGI. CDR3 in DNA: TGTGCCAGCAGTTACACCTGGGACAGAAGCACAGATACGCAGTATTTT. It specifies CASSYTWDRSTDTQYF.

This clonotype was picked up a small number of times. The V gene is TRBV7-9, the J gene TRBJ2-2; 12 nucleotides match TRBD2. CDR3 length: 16 amino acids. The germline CDR1 and CDR2 sequences are SEHNR and FQNEAQ (reference sequence). The V and J ends lost 5 bases and 4 bases, in that order; junction bases with no gene match: 5. CDR3 sequence: CASSQGLAGFTGELFF. CDR3 nucleotide sequence: TGTGCCAGCAGCCAAGGACTAGCGGGATTCACCGGGGAGCTGTTTTTT.

This chain uses TRBV7-8 with TRBJ2-1; 9 nucleotides match TRBD2. This CDR3 comprises 15 residues. CDR1 SGHVS and CDR2 FQNEAQ come from the germline V gene. V lost 5 bases to trimming and J lost 5 bases; unmatched junction nucleotides: 7. CDR3 amino acids: CASSQLAGAHNEQFF. CDR3 nucleotide sequence: TGTGCCAGCAGCCAATTAGCGGGAGCGCACAATGAGCAGTTCTTC.

The CDR3 sequence is CATSLAGEYNEQFF. The CDR3 DNA reads TGTGCCACCAGTCTAGCGGGGGAATACAATGAGCAGTTCTTC. The rearrangement links TRBV24-1 to TRBJ2-1; 10 bases match TRBD2. Trimming at V came to 6 bases and at J to 4 bases, leaving 2 bases not matched to a gene. Germline values: CDR1 KGHDR, CDR2 SFDVKD. CDR3 length: 14 residues.

Many counts were recorded for this clonotype. The V and J genes are TRBV18 and TRBJ2-2, with a weak D call TRBD2 (6 bases). Germline V gene lookup returns CDR1 KGHSH and CDR2 LQKENI. Trimming took off 8 bases at V and 2 bases at J, with 12 bases between the two ends. This CDR3 has 14 residues. CDR3 bases: TGTGCCAGCAGCCCACTAGCAAACACCGGGGAGCTGTTTTTT. It is translated as CASSPLANTGELFF.

This clonotype was detected only a few times. CDR3 sequence reads: CATSDQGGQLDEQFF. CDR3 bases: TGTGCCACCAGTGACCAGGGGGGGCAATTAGATGAGCAGTTCTTC. The genes are TRBV24-1 and TRBJ2-1; D may match TRBD1 or TRBD2 (7 bases each). The germline CDR1 and CDR2 sequences are KGHDR and SFDVKD. This CDR3 region has 15 residues. V was trimmed by 4 bases and J by 8 bases, leaving 17 bases between them.

A few counts support this clonotype. The rearrangement uses TRBV29-1 and TRBJ2-1, with 7 bases identical to TRBD2. Per the germline V gene, CDR1 is SQVTM and CDR2 is ANQGSEA. CDR3 length: 12 residues. With 5 bases clipped from V and 6 bases from J, the junction kept 4 bases outside the gene matches. The CDR3 DNA reads TGCAGCGTTTCTGTAGCGGGCAATGAGCAGTTCTTC. Its translation: CSVSVAGNEQFF.

This clonotype was seen at least ten times. The chain recombines TRBV28 with TRBJ2-3; 7 nucleotides match TRBD2. V gave up 3 bases and J gave up 2 bases; unmatched junction bases: 20. The CDR3 totals 20 residues. CDR1 and CDR2 (germline): MDHEN, SYDVKM. CDR3 bases: TGTGCCAGCAGTTTCGTTCTTCGGTTGGATTCGACTAGCCTCACAGATACGCAGTATTTT. Protein product: CASSFVLRLDSTSLTDTQYF.

This clonotype has at least ten counts. J is TRBJ2-3 and V is TRBV7-4, with 10 bases fitting TRBD2. Germline-derived CDR1 and CDR2 are SGHVT and SQSDAQ. The CDR3 extends over 22 amino acids. The V and J ends lost 3 bases and 1 base, in that order; junction bases with no gene match: 22. The CDR3 nucleotides are TGTGCCAGCAGCTTCCTTTCTTCCGGCGGCCTAGCGGGAGAAGGAGGCACAGATACGCAGTATTTT. Its translation is CASSFLSSGGLAGEGGTDTQYF.

The CDR3 DNA is TGCGCCAGCAGTGGGATAGCGGGAGGGCACGAGCAGTACTTC. Translated, it gives CASSGIAGGHEQYF. This chain joins TRBV4-3 and TRBJ2-7; 11 nucleotides line up with TRBD2. Losses at the gene ends were 6 bases for V and 5 bases for J; bases not matched to a gene: 6. The CDR3 runs 14 residues. Germline-derived CDR1 and CDR2 are LGHNA and YSLEER.

This clonotype appeared many times. This chain uses TRBV6-1 with TRBJ1-1; D is ambiguous. Trimming shortened V by 5 bases and J by 5 bases, and 12 bases separated the two germline ends. CDR1 is MNHNS, CDR2 SASEGT, per germline. This CDR3 is built from 13 residues. The CDR3 spells CASSKTLGTEAFF. In DNA, the CDR3 is TGTGCCAGCAGTAAAACCCTCGGGACTGAAGCTTTCTTT.

This clonotype was observed a few times. The chain links TRBV13 to TRBJ2-1; maybe TRBD1 (6 bases). Germline-derived CDR1 and CDR2 are PRHDT and FYEKMQ (reference sequence). This CDR3 contains 15 residues. Deletions cut 5 bases from V and 4 bases from J, with 15 bases between. The DNA for the CDR3 is TGTGCCAGCAGCCACGCAGGGGTCGCTTACAATGAGCAGTTCTTC. It codes for CASSHAGVAYNEQFF.

This clonotype was seen at least ten times. The chain links TRBV20-1 to TRBJ2-7; D is unresolved. The CDR3 extends over 12 amino acids. In germline, CDR1 is DFQATT, CDR2 SNEGSKA (reference sequence). Trimming left V 7 bases short and J 6 bases short, with 16 bases between. In DNA form, the CDR3 reads TGCAGTGTCCCAAGTTCAACCGGCGAGCAGTACTTC. This sequence encodes CSVPSSTGEQYF.

There are many counts of this clonotype. CDR3 loop: CASSSTSQETQYF. The CDR3 nucleotides are TGTGCCAGCAGCTCTACTAGTCAAGAGACCCAGTACTTC. The chain uses TRBV5-5 and TRBJ2-5, with D tentatively TRBD2 (5 bases). CDR3 length: 13 residues. Between the trimmed V and J ends, which lost 3 bases and 2 bases, there was a span of 8 bases. Germline V gene data show CDR1 as SGHKS and CDR2 as YYEKEE (reference sequence).

This clonotype was seen at least ten times. CDR3 in amino acids: CASNWGNEQFF. In DNA form, the CDR3 reads TGTGCCAGCAATTGGGGGAATGAGCAGTTCTTC. The chain combines TRBV25-1 with TRBJ2-1; D possibly matches TRBD1 or TRBD2 (5 bases each). The CDR3 contains 11 residues. Germline CDR1 reads MGHDK; CDR2 reads SYGVNS. V was clipped by 7 bases and J by 7 bases, with 8 bases between them.

This clonotype came up a few times. This chain uses TRBV14 with TRBJ1-3, with 7 bases identical to TRBD1. This CDR3 spans 16 amino acids. Trimming removed 4 bases from V and 2 bases from J; junction bases left unmatched: 8. CDR1 and CDR2 from the germline V gene are SGHDN and FVKESK. CDR3 amino acids: CASSRRRGLTGNTIYF. The CDR3 bases are TGTGCCAGCAGCCGAAGGAGGGGGCTGACTGGAAACACCATATATTTT.

The chain joins TRBV20-1 to TRBJ1-2; perhaps TRBD1 as D (5 bases). Per germline, CDR1 DFQATT and CDR2 SNEGSKA (reference sequence). The CDR3 consists of 11 residues. Trimming removed 6 bases at V and 7 bases at J, with 12 bases between. This CDR3 is CSASGGRGYTF. The CDR3, as DNA: TGCAGTGCCAGTGGGGGACGTGGCTACACCTTC.

This clonotype has at least ten counts. The gene calls are TRBV7-9 and TRBJ2-1, with 9 nucleotides matching TRBD2. Germline V gives CDR1 SEHNR, CDR2 FQNEAQ (reference sequence). After removal of 3 bases from V and 1 base from J, the junction contained 7 bases not matched to a gene. The CDR3 is made up of 17 amino acids. CDR3 in DNA: TGTGCCAGCAGCTTTAGCGGGAGTTTTGTTTCCTACAATGAGCAGTTCTTC. Amino acid sequence: CASSFSGSFVSYNEQFF.

There are a few counts of this clonotype. The V gene is TRBV6-1, the J gene TRBJ1-4; D is possibly TRBD1 (5 bases). This CDR3 comprises 13 residues. V gave up 3 bases and J gave up 7 bases, with 9 bases separating them. Germline V CDR1 and CDR2: MNHNS, SASEGT. This CDR3 reads CASSDQGGEKLFF. In DNA form, the CDR3 reads TGTGCCAGCAGTGACCAGGGAGGTGAAAAACTGTTTTTT.

Turning to this clonotype: A read error may be the cause here, since a much bigger clone is one base away. The chain recombines TRBV29-1 with TRBJ2-1, with a weak D call TRBD2 (6 bases). The CDR3 length is 13 residues. Germline CDR1 SQVTM, CDR2 ANQGSEA. CDR3: CSFREGGINGQFF. CDR3 in DNA: TGCAGTTTCCGGGAAGGCGGGATCAATGGGCAGTTCTTC.